These 9 T cell receptor beta chains came from one sample sequenced in a study of OX40 agonist ivuxolimab in advanced cancers. Data came from immunoSEQ multiplex PCR; TCRdb stores just in-frame clones and leaves some out. This table holds approximately 74,000 clones, 90% found once. The sequencing used CD4+ or CD8+ T cells sorted from blood, collected in a trial of the OX40 agonist ivuxolimab. These receptor sequences come from an adult with an advanced solid tumor such as melanoma, head and neck, liver or kidney cancer.

The genes are TRBV9 and TRBJ2-6; no clear D gene. The germline V gene encodes CDR1 SGDLS and CDR2 YYNGEE. This CDR3 is 13 amino acids long. Trimming took off 7 bases at V and 0 bases at J, with 5 bases between the two ends. CDR3 sequence reads: CASGLSGANVLTF. Written as DNA, the CDR3 is TGTGCCAGCGGCCTCTCTGGGGCCAACGTCCTGACTTTC.

Only one count was recorded for this clone. The V gene is TRBV30, the J gene TRBJ2-7, with 8 positions matching TRBD2. The J segment lost 0 bases and the V segment lost 2 bases, leaving 3 bases of the junction unmatched. Germline CDR1 is GTSNPN and CDR2 is SVGIG (reference sequence). The CDR3 has 14 amino acids. CDR3 DNA sequence: TGTGCCTGGAGTATTAGCGGGGCCTCCTACGAGCAGTACTTC. It is translated as CAWSISGASYEQYF.

V is TRBV7-3 and J is TRBJ2-1; 12 nucleotides match TRBD2. Germline V gives CDR1 SGHTA, CDR2 FQGTGA. Trimming removed 4 bases from V and 6 bases from J; junction bases left unmatched: 7. The CDR3 contains 16 residues. CDR3 in amino acids: CASSSATSGRGNEQFF. The CDR3 DNA is TGTGCCAGCAGCTCAGCGACTAGCGGGAGAGGCAATGAGCAGTTCTTC.

The rearrangement uses TRBV7-3 and TRBJ2-5; 13 nucleotides agree with TRBD2. This CDR3 region has 15 residues. Germline CDR1 SGHTA, CDR2 FQGTGA. The V gene end was trimmed by 4 bases and the J gene end by 4 bases; junction bases not matched to a gene: 3. CDR3 nucleotides: TGTGCCAGCAGCTCGACTAGCGGGAGGCCAGAGACCCAGTACTTC. Translation: CASSSTSGRPETQYF. The full variable domain, completed using reference TRBV7-3 and TRBJ2-5, is GAGVSQTPSNKVTEKGKYVELRCDPISGHTALYWYRQSLGQGPEFLIYFQGTGAADDSGLPNDRFFAVRPEGSVSTLKIQRTERGDSAVYLCASSSTSGRPETQYFGPGTRLLVL.

J is TRBJ1-2 and V is TRBV30; TRBD1 might be the D (5 bases). Deletions cut 4 bases from V and 3 bases from J, with 12 bases between. This CDR3 has 13 amino acids. Per the germline V gene, CDR1 is GTSNPN and CDR2 is SVGIG (reference sequence). DNA for the CDR3: TGTGCCTGGACCATCATGGGGGACTATGGCTACACCTTC. Translation: CAWTIMGDYGYTF.

The CDR3 sequence: CASRRDREQLFF. CDR3 sequence (DNA): TGTGCCAGCAGACGGGACAGGGAGCAACTGTTTTTT. The chain uses TRBV7-9 and TRBJ1-4, with TRBD1 matching over 9 bases. CDR3 length: 12 amino acids. Trimming cost V 6 bases and J 12 bases; bases outside gene matches: 5. Germline CDR1 is SEHNR and CDR2 is FQNEAQ (reference sequence).

This clone was detected a few times. This chain joins TRBV14 and TRBJ1-1; D remains unclear. V was clipped by 3 bases and J by 2 bases, with 10 bases between them. This CDR3 is 14 amino acids long. Germline V gives CDR1 SGHDN, CDR2 FVKESK. CDR3: CASSQTGVNTEAFF. The DNA for the CDR3 is TGTGCCAGCAGCCAGACGGGCGTCAACACTGAAGCTTTCTTT. The variable domain in full, with the rest retrieved from reference TRBV14 and TRBJ1-1, is EAGVTQFPSHSVIEKGQTVTLRCDPISGHDNLYWYRRVMGKEIKFLLHFVKESKQDESGMPNNRFLAERTGGTYSTLKVQPAELEDSGVYFCASSQTGVNTEAFFGQGTRLTVV.

The chain uses TRBV5-1 and TRBJ2-1, with D maybe TRBD2 (5 bases). The CDR3 length is 14 residues. Germline lookup yields CDR1 SGHRS and CDR2 YFSETQ. Trimming cost V 0 bases and J 6 bases, with 10 bases left between them. The CDR3 spells CASSLGYRGNEQFF. CDR3 coding DNA: TGCGCCAGCAGCTTGGGTTATCGGGGCAATGAGCAGTTCTTC.

The gene calls are TRBV9 and TRBJ2-5, with 10 bases aligning to TRBD2. After removal of 1 base from V and 5 bases from J, the junction contained 14 bases not matched to a gene. The CDR3 covers 18 residues. Germline V CDR1 and CDR2: SGDLS, YYNGEE. The CDR3 region is CASSVRPGLAGAGETQYF. The CDR3 region has the DNA TGTGCCAGCAGCGTAAGGCCCGGGCTAGCGGGAGCTGGCGAGACCCAGTACTTC.